This T cell receptor beta chain came from a study of PD-L1 blockade in urothelial cancer. The wider study: From 2014, patients received atezolizumab, given as 1,200 mg intravenously every 3 weeks. In the patient group, about 90% of the roughly 29 were males with bladder-origin urothelial cancer.

A word on this clone: What it binds is unknown.

Time point noted: pretreatment peripheral blood. Study results and limitations: Durable-benefit patients expanded tumor-associated blood clones more at 3 weeks.

Trimming cost V 3 bases and J 1 base, with 11 bases left between them. The CDR3 contains 15 residues. The germline CDR1 and CDR2 sequences are MDHEN and SYDVKM. The data were produced by immunoSEQ multiplex PCR, yet TCRdb's version contains in-frame clones alone and is incomplete. In the table there are 60,000 or so clones, 80% to 85% of which are singletons. The chain is built from TRBV28 and TRBJ2-3; D possibly corresponds to TRBD1 (6 bases). The material sequenced was PBMCs, taken around atezolizumab (anti-PD-L1) treatment. The TCR sequence derives from a man aged 70-80 years with urothelial cancer. CDR3 sequence: CASSFAQGGTDTQYF. DNA of the CDR3: TGTGCCAGCAGTTTTGCACAGGGAGGCACAGATACGCAGTATTTT.